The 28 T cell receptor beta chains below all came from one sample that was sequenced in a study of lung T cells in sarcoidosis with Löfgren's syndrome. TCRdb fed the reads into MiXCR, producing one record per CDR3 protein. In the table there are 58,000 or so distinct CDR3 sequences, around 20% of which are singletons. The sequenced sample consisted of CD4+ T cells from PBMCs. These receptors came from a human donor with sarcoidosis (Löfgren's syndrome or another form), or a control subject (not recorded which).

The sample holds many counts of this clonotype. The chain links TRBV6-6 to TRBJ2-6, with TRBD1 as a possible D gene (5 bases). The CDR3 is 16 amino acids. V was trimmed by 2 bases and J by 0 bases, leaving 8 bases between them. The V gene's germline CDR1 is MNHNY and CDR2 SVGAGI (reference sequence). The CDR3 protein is CASSYSRASGANVLTF. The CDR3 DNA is TGTGCCAGCAGTTACAGCAGGGCCTCTGGGGCCAACGTCCTGACTTTC.

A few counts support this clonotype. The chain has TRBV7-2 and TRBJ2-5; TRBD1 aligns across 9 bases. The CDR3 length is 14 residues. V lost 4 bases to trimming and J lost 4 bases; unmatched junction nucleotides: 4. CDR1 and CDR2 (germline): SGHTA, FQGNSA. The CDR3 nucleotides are TGTGCCAGCAGCTCGGACAGGGGATCAGAGACCCAGTACTTC. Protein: CASSSDRGSETQYF.

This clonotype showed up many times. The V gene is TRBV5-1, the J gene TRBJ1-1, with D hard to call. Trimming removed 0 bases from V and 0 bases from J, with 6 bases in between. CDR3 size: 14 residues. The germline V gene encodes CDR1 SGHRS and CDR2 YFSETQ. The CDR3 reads CASSLDTVNTEAFF. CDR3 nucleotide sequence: TGCGCCAGCAGCTTGGACACAGTGAACACTGAAGCTTTCTTT. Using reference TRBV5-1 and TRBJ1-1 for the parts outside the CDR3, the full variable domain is KAGVTQTPRYLIKTRGQQVTLSCSPISGHRSVSWYQQTPGQGLQFLFEYFSETQRNKGNFPGRFSGRQFSNSRSEMNVSTLELGDSALYLCASSLDTVNTEAFFGQGTRLTVV.

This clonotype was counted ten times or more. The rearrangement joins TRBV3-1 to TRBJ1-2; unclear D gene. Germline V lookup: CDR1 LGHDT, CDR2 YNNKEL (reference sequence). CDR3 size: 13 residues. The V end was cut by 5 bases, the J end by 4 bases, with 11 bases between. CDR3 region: CASSGVGGYGYTF. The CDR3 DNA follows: TGTGCCAGCAGCGGGGTTGGAGGCTATGGCTACACCTTC.

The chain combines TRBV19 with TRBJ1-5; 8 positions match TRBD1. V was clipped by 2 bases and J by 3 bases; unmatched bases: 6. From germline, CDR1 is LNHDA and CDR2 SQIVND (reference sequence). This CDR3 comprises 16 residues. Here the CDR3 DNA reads TGTGCCAGTAGTATAAGCAGGGGGCAGTTCAATCAGCCCCAGCATTTT. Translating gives CASSISRGQFNQPQHF.

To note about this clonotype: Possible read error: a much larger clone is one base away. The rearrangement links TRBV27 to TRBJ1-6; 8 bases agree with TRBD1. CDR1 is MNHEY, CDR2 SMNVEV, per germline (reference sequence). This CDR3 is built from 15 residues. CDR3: CASSSSGQVDSPPHF. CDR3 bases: TGTGCCAGCAGTTCCTCGGGACAGGTCGATTCACCCCCCCACTTT.

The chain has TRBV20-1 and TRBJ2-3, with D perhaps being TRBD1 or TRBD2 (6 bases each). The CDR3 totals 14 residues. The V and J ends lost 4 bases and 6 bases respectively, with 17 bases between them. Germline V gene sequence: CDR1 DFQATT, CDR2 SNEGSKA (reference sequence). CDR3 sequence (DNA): TGCAGTGCTACCCCCCGGGAGAGGGGGGATACGCAGTATTTT. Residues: CSATPRERGDTQYF.

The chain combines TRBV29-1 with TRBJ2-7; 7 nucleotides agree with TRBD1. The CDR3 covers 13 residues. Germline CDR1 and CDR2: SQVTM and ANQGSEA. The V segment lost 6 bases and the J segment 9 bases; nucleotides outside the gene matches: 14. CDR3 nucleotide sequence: TGCAGCGTATTGGGGACAGCGAAGCAAGGGCAGTACTTC. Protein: CSVLGTAKQGQYF.

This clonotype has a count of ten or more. For the CDR3, the DNA is TGTGCCAGCACCTTCTCAGGGAGTAGCACTGAAGCTTTCTTT. Amino acid sequence: CASTFSGSSTEAFF. This chain links TRBV6-1 with TRBJ1-1; D perhaps matches TRBD1 (5 bases). This CDR3 has 14 amino acids. Germline-derived CDR1 and CDR2 are MNHNS and SASEGT. V was cut by 7 bases and J by 4 bases, with 16 bases left in between.

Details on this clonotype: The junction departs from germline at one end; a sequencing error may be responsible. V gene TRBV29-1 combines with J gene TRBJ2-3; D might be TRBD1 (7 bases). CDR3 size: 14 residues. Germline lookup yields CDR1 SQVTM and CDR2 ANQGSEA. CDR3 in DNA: TGCAGCCACGCGGGGCAGGGGGTAACAGGTACGCAGTATTTT. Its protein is CSHAGQGVTGTQYF.

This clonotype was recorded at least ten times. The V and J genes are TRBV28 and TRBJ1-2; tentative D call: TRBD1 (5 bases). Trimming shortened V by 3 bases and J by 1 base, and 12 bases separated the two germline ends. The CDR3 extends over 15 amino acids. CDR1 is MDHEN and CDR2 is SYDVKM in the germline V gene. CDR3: CASSFSRANNYGYTF. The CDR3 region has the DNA TGTGCCAGCAGTTTTAGCAGGGCAAATAACTATGGCTACACCTTC.

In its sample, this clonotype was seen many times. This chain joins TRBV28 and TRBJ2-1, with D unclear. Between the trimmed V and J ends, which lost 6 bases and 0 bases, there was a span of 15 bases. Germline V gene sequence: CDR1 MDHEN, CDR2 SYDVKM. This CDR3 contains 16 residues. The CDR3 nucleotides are TGTGCCAGCAGCTTAGAAATGGAAGTCTCCTACAATGAGCAGTTCTTC. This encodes CASSLEMEVSYNEQFF.

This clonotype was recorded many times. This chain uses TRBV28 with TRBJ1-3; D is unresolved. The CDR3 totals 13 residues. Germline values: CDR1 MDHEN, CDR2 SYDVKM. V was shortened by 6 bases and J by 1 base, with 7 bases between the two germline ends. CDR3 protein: CASRSQSGNTIYF. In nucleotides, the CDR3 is TGTGCCAGCAGGAGCCAATCTGGAAACACCATATATTTT.

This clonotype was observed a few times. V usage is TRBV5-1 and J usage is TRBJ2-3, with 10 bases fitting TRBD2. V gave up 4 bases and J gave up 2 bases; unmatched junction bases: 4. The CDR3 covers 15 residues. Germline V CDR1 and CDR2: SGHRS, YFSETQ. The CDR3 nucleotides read TGCGCCAGCAGCCTTAGCGGGGGGTTCACAGATACGCAGTATTTT. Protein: CASSLSGGFTDTQYF. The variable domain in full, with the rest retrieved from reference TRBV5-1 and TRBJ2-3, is KAGVTQTPRYLIKTRGQQVTLSCSPISGHRSVSWYQQTPGQGLQFLFEYFSETQRNKGNFPGRFSGRQFSNSRSEMNVSTLELGDSALYLCASSLSGGFTDTQYFGPGTRLTVL.

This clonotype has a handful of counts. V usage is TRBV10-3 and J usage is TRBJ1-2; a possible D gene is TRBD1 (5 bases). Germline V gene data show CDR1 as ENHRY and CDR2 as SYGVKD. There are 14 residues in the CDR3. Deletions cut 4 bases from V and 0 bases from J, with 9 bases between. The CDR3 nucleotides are TGTGCCATCAGTGGGCAGGGAGCTAACTATGGCTACACCTTC. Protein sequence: CAISGQGANYGYTF.

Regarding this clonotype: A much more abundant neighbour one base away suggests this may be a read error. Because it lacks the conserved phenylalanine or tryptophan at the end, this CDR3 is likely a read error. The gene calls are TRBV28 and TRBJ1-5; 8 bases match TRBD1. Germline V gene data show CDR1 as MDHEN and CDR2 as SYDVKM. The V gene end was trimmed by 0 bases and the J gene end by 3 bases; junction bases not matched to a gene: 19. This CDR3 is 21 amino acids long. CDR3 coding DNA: TGTGCCAGCAGTTTATGGGGTAGTAAAAGGGGACAGGCGACCCTCAATCAGCCCCAGCATCTT. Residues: CASSLWGSKRGQATLNQPQHL.

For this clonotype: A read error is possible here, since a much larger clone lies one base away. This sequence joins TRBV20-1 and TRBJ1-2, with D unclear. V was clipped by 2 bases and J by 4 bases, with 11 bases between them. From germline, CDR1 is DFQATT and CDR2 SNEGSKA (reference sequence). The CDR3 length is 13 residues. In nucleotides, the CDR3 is TGCAGTGCTAGAAATTCCGTGAGCTATGGCTACACCTTC. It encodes CSARNSVSYGYTF.

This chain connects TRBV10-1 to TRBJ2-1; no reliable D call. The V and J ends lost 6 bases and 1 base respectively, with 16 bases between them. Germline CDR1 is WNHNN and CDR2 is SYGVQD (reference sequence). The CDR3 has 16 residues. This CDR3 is CASSRPRARSYNEQFF. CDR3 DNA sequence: TGCGCCAGCAGCCGCCCCCGGGCGAGGTCCTACAATGAGCAGTTCTTC.

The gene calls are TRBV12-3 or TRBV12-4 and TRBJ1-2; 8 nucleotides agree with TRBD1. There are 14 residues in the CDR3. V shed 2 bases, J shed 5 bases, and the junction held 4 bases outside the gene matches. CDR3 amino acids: CASSLTQGAYGYTF. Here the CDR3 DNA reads TGTGCCAGCAGTTTAACGCAGGGGGCATATGGCTACACCTTC.

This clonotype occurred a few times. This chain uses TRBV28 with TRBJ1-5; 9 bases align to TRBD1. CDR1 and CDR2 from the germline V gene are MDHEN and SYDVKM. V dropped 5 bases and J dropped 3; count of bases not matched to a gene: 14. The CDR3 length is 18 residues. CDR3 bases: TGTGCCAGCAGTCTAGGGGCCAGGGGACAGGGCAACAATCAGCCCCAGCATTTT. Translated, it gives CASSLGARGQGNNQPQHF.

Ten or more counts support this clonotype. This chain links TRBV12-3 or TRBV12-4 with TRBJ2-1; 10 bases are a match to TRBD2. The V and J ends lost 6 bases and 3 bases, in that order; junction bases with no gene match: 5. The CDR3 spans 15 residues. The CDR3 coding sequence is TGTGCCAGCAGGAGAACTAGCGGGAACTACAATGAGCAGTTCTTC. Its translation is CASRRTSGNYNEQFF.

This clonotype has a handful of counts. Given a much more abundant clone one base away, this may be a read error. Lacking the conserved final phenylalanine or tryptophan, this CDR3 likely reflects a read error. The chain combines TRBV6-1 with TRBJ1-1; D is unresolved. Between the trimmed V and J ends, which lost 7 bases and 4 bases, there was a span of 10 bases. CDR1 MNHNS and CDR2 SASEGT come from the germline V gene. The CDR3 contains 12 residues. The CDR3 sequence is CASTQVGTEAFL. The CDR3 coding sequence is TGTGCCAGCACCCAGGTTGGCACTGAAGCTTTCCTT.

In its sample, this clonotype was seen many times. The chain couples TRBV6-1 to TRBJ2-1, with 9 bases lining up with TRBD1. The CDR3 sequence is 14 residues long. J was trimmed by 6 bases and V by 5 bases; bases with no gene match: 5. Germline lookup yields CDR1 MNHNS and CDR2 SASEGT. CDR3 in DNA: TGTGCCAGCAGTACACAGGGGGCCGCCAATGAGCAGTTCTTC. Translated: CASSTQGAANEQFF.

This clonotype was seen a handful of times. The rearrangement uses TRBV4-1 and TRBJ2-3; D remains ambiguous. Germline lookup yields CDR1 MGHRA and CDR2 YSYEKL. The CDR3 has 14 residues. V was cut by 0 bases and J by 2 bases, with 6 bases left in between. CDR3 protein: CASSQDRATDTQYF. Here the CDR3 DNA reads TGCGCCAGCAGCCAAGATAGGGCCACAGATACGCAGTATTTT.

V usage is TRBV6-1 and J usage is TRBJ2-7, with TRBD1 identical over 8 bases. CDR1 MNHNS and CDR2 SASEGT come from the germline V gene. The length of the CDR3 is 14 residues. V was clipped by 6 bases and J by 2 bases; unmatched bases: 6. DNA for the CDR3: TGTGCCAGCAGCCCGGGACAGGTTGCCTACGAGCAGTACTTC. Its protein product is CASSPGQVAYEQYF.

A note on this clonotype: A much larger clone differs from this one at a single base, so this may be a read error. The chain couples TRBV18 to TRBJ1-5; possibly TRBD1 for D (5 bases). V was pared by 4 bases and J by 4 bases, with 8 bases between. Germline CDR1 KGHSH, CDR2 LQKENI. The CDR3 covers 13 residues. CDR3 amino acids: CASSLGANQPQHF. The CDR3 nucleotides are TGTGCCAGCTCACTCGGGGCAAATCAGCCCCAGCATTTT.

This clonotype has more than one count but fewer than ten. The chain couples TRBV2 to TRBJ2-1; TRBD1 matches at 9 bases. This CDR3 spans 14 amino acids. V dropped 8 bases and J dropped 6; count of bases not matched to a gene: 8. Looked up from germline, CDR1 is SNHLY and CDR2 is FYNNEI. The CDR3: CASGGQGSGNEQFF. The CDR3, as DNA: TGTGCCAGCGGGGGACAGGGATCTGGCAATGAGCAGTTCTTC.

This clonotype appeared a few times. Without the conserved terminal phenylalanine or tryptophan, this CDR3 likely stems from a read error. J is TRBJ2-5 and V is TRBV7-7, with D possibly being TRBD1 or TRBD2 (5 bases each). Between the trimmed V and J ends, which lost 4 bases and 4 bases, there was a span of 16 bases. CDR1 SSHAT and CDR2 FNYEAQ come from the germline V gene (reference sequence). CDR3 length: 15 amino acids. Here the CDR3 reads CASSSEAGTGETQYS. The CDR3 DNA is TGTGCCAGCAGCTCAGAGGCAGGGACGGGAGAGACCCAGTACTCC.